A selection of T cell receptor beta chains follows, all from one sample in a study of T cell responses to AZD1222 COVID-19 vaccine. The assay was immunoSEQ multiplex PCR, and TCRdb's table has in-frame clones only and misses some. The data contain roughly 130,000 clones, 88% of them seen just once; the ten biggest clones take up 7.6%. The sequencing used peripheral blood, collected on day 0 of AZD1222 vaccination. The source is an adult in good health. Each CDR3 is given with its conserved first and last residue. Fields, in order: D gene, clone size, J gene, V gene, CDR3 protein, CDR3 DNA. The D gene is left open where the match is weak. The listing skips clone size in some rows; elsewhere it reads once, few, many or a size class.

D: .; size: .; J: TRBJ1-1; V: TRBV7-6; CDR3: CASSLRGGVMNTEAFF; DNA: TGTGCCAGCAGCTTACGGGGGGGAGTCATGAACACTGAAGCTTTCTTT
D: .; size: .; J: TRBJ1-5; V: TRBV28; CDR3: CASSRQNQPQHF; DNA: TGTGCCAGCAGCCGCCAAAATCAGCCCCAGCATTTT
D: .; size: .; J: TRBJ2-2; V: TRBV18; CDR3: CASSPGPEVGELFF; DNA: TGTGCCAGCTCACCGGGACCGGAGGTCGGGGAGCTGTTTTTT
D: TRBD2; size: .; J: TRBJ2-3; V: TRBV13; CDR3: CASSDLRLIGGRPDTQYF; DNA: TGTGCCAGCAGCGACCTCCGCCTGATTGGCGGGAGGCCAGATACGCAGTATTTT
D: .; size: .; J: TRBJ1-5; V: TRBV28; CDR3: CASTMEAGHQPQHF; DNA: TGTGCCAGCACCATGGAGGCGGGCCATCAGCCCCAGCATTTT
D: TRBD1; size: .; J: TRBJ1-1; V: TRBV10-3; CDR3: CAISDPGQGEAFF; DNA: TGTGCCATCAGTGACCCCGGACAGGGAGAAGCTTTCTTT
D: TRBD1; size: once; J: TRBJ1-4; V: TRBV7-9; CDR3: CASSWGQSIGEKLFF; DNA: TGTGCCAGCAGCTGGGGACAGTCCATAGGTGAAAAACTGTTTTTT
D: .; size: .; J: TRBJ2-7; V: TRBV10-1; CDR3: CASSGAGSSYEQYF; DNA: TGCGCCAGCAGTGGGGCAGGGAGCTCCTACGAGCAGTACTTC
D: TRBD1; size: .; J: TRBJ1-5; V: TRBV7-2; CDR3: CASSATQGGYNQPQHF; DNA: TGTGCCAGCAGCGCAACACAGGGGGGATACAATCAGCCCCAGCATTTT
D: TRBD1; size: .; J: TRBJ2-7; V: TRBV12-3/TRBV12-4; CDR3: CASSLTARTGLYF; DNA: TGTGCCAGCAGTCTCACGGCTCGGACAGGTCTGTACTTC
D: TRBD2; size: .; J: TRBJ2-7; V: TRBV19; CDR3: CASSIPVLAGHDFPTYEQYF; DNA: TGTGCCAGTAGTATTCCCGTGCTAGCGGGACACGATTTCCCCACCTACGAGCAGTACTTC
D: TRBD1; size: .; J: TRBJ1-1; V: TRBV5-1; CDR3: CASSLEQGVAEAFF; DNA: TGCGCCAGCAGCTTGGAACAGGGGGTCGCTGAAGCTTTCTTT
D: .; size: .; J: TRBJ2-7; V: TRBV21-1; CDR3: CASSKARSGLAGAYEQYF; DNA: TGTGCCAGCAGCAAAGCGCGTTCCGGACTAGCGGGGGCCTACGAGCAGTACTTC
D: .; size: .; J: TRBJ1-5; V: TRBV28; CDR3: CASSFSQGNQPQHF; DNA: TGTGCCAGCAGTTTCTCTCAGGGCAATCAGCCCCAGCATTTT
D: TRBD1; size: .; J: TRBJ2-7; V: TRBV7-2; CDR3: CASSPRTGSYEQYF; DNA: TGTGCCAGCAGCCCAAGGACAGGCTCCTACGAGCAGTACTTC
D: .; size: .; J: TRBJ1-5; V: TRBV5-1; CDR3: CASSAGAIGNQPQHF; DNA: TGCGCCAGCAGTGCAGGGGCCATTGGCAATCAGCCCCAGCATTTT
D: .; size: .; J: TRBJ1-1; V: TRBV10-2; CDR3: CASRAGTRYTEAFF; DNA: TGCGCCAGCAGGGCCGGGACTCGCTACACTGAAGCTTTCTTT
D: TRBD2; size: .; J: TRBJ2-1; V: TRBV4-1; CDR3: CASKDTTSATYNEQFF; DNA: TGCGCCAGTAAGGATACAACTAGCGCGACCTACAATGAGCAGTTCTTC
D: .; size: few; J: TRBJ1-2; V: TRBV28; CDR3: CASMEANYGYTF; DNA: TGTGCCAGCATGGAAGCTAACTATGGCTACACCTTC
D: .; size: .; J: TRBJ2-5; V: TRBV27; CDR3: CASSPGGGTPSGTQYF; DNA: TGTGCCAGCAGCCCCGGCGGCGGGACCCCTTCGGGGACCCAGTACTTC
D: .; size: .; J: TRBJ2-1; V: TRBV4-3; CDR3: CASSQAQVGFEQFF; DNA: TGCGCCAGCAGCCAGGCGCAGGTGGGCTTTGAGCAGTTCTTC
D: .; size: once; J: TRBJ2-5; V: TRBV5-6; CDR3: CASSPSPGMWLEETQYF; DNA: TGTGCCAGCAGCCCCTCCCCGGGGATGTGGCTGGAGGAGACCCAGTACTTC
D: .; size: .; J: TRBJ1-2; V: TRBV3-1/TRBV3-2; CDR3: CASSLGTGGYTF; DNA: TGTGCCAGCAGCCTTGGGACGGGAGGCTACACCTTC
D: .; size: .; J: TRBJ2-7; V: TRBV6-1; CDR3: CASSEGPVRYEQYF; DNA: TGTGCCAGCAGTGAAGGGCCTGTACGCTACGAGCAGTACTTC
D: .; size: .; J: TRBJ2-5; V: TRBV29-1; CDR3: CSAHGTSQETQYF; DNA: TGCAGCGCTCACGGGACATCTCAAGAGACCCAGTACTTC
D: .; size: .; J: TRBJ1-5; V: TRBV7-9; CDR3: CASSLQDQPQHF; DNA: TGTGCCAGCAGCTTACAGGATCAGCCCCAGCATTTT
D: .; size: few; J: TRBJ1-6; V: TRBV19; CDR3: CASSIVGYDSPLHF; DNA: TGTGCCAGTAGTATAGTAGGTTACGATTCACCCCTCCACTTT
D: .; size: .; J: TRBJ1-6; V: TRBV28; CDR3: CASTLQGIYNSPLHF; DNA: TGTGCCAGCACCCTTCAGGGAATATATAATTCACCCCTCCACTTT
D: TRBD2; size: .; J: TRBJ2-7; V: TRBV7-9; CDR3: CASSGTSGDSYEQYF; DNA: TGTGCCAGCAGCGGGACTAGCGGCGATTCCTACGAGCAGTACTTC
D: .; size: .; J: TRBJ1-5; V: TRBV27; CDR3: CASKKSPDGQPQHF; DNA: TGTGCCAGCAAAAAATCCCCAGATGGGCAGCCCCAGCATTTT
D: .; size: .; J: TRBJ2-7; V: TRBV9; CDR3: CASSEKGDTSYEQYF; DNA: TGTGCCAGCAGCGAAAAGGGGGACACCTCCTACGAGCAGTACTTC
D: .; size: once; J: TRBJ1-4; V: TRBV28; CDR3: CASSLYGGRSEKLFF; DNA: TGTGCCAGCAGTTTATATGGGGGGCGGTCGGAAAAACTGTTTTTT
D: .; size: .; J: TRBJ1-1; V: TRBV28; CDR3: CASSPGSGNTEAFF; DNA: TGTGCCAGCAGTCCAGGGTCAGGGAACACTGAAGCTTTCTTT
D: TRBD2; size: once; J: TRBJ2-3; V: TRBV15; CDR3: CATSSRTSGHLGDTQYF; DNA: TGTGCCACCAGCTCTCGGACTAGCGGACATCTCGGGGATACGCAGTATTTT
D: TRBD1; size: .; J: TRBJ2-3; V: TRBV5-1; CDR3: CASSLQPGGNTDTQYF; DNA: TGCGCCAGCAGCTTGCAGCCAGGGGGCAACACAGATACGCAGTATTTT
D: .; size: .; J: TRBJ1-5; V: TRBV10-3; CDR3: CAISESGTGRGNQPQHF; DNA: TGTGCCATCAGTGAGTCGGGAACAGGGAGGGGCAATCAGCCCCAGCATTTT
D: TRBD2; size: .; J: TRBJ2-5; V: TRBV11-3; CDR3: CASSLVILAGDQETQYF; DNA: TGTGCCAGCAGCTTAGTAATCCTAGCGGGCGACCAAGAGACCCAGTACTTC
D: TRBD1; size: .; J: TRBJ1-1; V: TRBV12-5; CDR3: CASGQGLVNTEAFF; DNA: TGTGCTAGTGGACAGGGGCTTGTGAACACTGAAGCTTTCTTT
D: TRBD2; size: once; J: TRBJ2-2; V: TRBV6-4; CDR3: CASSDPPSGGLNTGELFF; DNA: TGTGCCAGCAGTGACCCGCCTAGCGGGGGGTTGAACACCGGGGAGCTGTTTTTT
D: TRBD1; size: .; J: TRBJ2-1; V: TRBV18; CDR3: CASSPDRGTNEQFF; DNA: TGTGCCAGCTCACCAGACAGGGGCACGAATGAGCAGTTCTTC
D: .; size: .; J: TRBJ1-5; V: TRBV7-9; CDR3: CASSLGSGYNQPQHF; DNA: TGTGCCAGCAGCTTAGGATCAGGCTACAATCAGCCCCAGCATTTT
D: .; size: .; J: TRBJ1-3; V: TRBV6-1; CDR3: CASSEHRGPGNTIYF; DNA: TGTGCCAGCAGTGAACACCGGGGGCCTGGAAACACCATATATTTT
D: .; size: .; J: TRBJ2-3; V: TRBV3-1/TRBV3-2; CDR3: CASSSTDTQYF; DNA: TGTGCCAGCAGCAGCACAGATACGCAGTATTTT
D: .; size: .; J: TRBJ2-6; V: TRBV5-6; CDR3: CASSSQGRRVLTF; DNA: TGTGCCAGCAGCTCGCAAGGACGGAGAGTCCTGACTTTC
D: .; size: .; J: TRBJ2-1; V: TRBV21-1; CDR3: CASSTLAGSHPTEQFF; DNA: TGTGCCAGCAGCACCCTGGCCGGGAGTCACCCCACGGAGCAGTTCTTC
D: TRBD1; size: .; J: TRBJ1-2; V: TRBV15; CDR3: CATSSRQGSVYGYTF; DNA: TGTGCCACCAGCAGCCGACAGGGAAGCGTCTATGGCTACACCTTC
D: .; size: .; J: TRBJ1-3; V: TRBV6-4; CDR3: CASSDNPDNSGNTIYF; DNA: TGTGCCAGCAGCGACAACCCCGACAACTCTGGAAACACCATATATTTT
D: .; size: .; J: TRBJ1-2; V: TRBV2; CDR3: CASSPPPGYTF; DNA: TGTGCCAGCAGTCCTCCCCCTGGCTACACCTTC
D: .; size: .; J: TRBJ2-1; V: TRBV19; CDR3: CASSIVVTDNEQFF; DNA: TGTGCCAGTAGTATAGTAGTAACAGATAATGAGCAGTTCTTC
D: .; size: once; J: TRBJ2-7; V: TRBV7-8; CDR3: CASSPSYEQYF; DNA: TGTGCCAGCAGCCCTTCCTACGAGCAGTACTTC
D: .; size: .; J: TRBJ2-1; V: TRBV19; CDR3: CASSLRRDEQFF; DNA: TGTGCCAGTAGCCTCCGTCGGGATGAGCAGTTCTTC
D: .; size: .; J: TRBJ2-7; V: TRBV29-1; CDR3: CSVSPLDSYEQYF; DNA: TGCAGCGTTTCCCCGCTAGACTCGTACGAGCAGTACTTC
D: .; size: .; J: TRBJ1-5; V: TRBV27; CDR3: CASSSTKGFSSNQPQHF; DNA: TGTGCCAGCAGTTCGACCAAGGGGTTCTCTAGCAATCAGCCCCAGCATTTT
D: .; size: .; J: TRBJ1-5; V: TRBV11-2; CDR3: CASSPLNNQPQHF; DNA: TGTGCCAGCAGCCCCCTTAATAACCAGCCCCAGCATTTT
D: .; size: .; J: TRBJ1-4; V: TRBV19; CDR3: CASSPGRRGEKLFF; DNA: TGTGCCAGTAGTCCCGGGCGGCGGGGTGAAAAACTGTTTTTT
D: TRBD1; size: .; J: TRBJ2-7; V: TRBV6-5; CDR3: CASRQPGQGYEQYF; DNA: TGTGCCAGCAGGCAACCGGGACAGGGCTACGAGCAGTACTTC
D: TRBD1; size: .; J: TRBJ2-6; V: TRBV5-1; CDR3: CASSDRGGYGANVLTF; DNA: TGCGCCAGCAGTGACAGGGGAGGCTACGGGGCCAACGTCCTGACTTTC
D: .; size: .; J: TRBJ2-6; V: TRBV30; CDR3: CAWSKLSPGANVLTF; DNA: TGTGCCTGGAGCAAGCTGAGCCCCGGGGCCAACGTCCTGACTTTC
D: TRBD2; size: .; J: TRBJ2-1; V: TRBV4-3; CDR3: CASSQSSTSGSGYEQFF; DNA: TGCGCCAGCAGCCAGTCGTCGACTAGCGGGAGTGGGTATGAGCAGTTCTTC